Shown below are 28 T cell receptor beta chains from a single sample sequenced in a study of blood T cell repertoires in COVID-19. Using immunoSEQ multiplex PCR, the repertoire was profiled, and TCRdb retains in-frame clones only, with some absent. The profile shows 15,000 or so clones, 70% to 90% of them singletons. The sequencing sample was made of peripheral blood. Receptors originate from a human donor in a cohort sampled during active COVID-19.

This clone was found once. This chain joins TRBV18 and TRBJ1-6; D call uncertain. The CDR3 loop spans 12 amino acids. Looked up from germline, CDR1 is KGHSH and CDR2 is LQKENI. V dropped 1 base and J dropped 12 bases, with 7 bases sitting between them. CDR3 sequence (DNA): TGTGCCAGCTCACCACTCGGAGAACCCCTCCACTTT. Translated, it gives CASSPLGEPLHF.

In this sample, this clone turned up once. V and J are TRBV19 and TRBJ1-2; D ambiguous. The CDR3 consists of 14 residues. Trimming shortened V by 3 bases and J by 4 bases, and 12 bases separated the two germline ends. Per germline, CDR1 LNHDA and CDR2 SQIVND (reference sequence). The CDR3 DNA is TGTGCCAGTAGTATGTCCAACTTTGGCTATGGCTACACCTTC. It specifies CASSMSNFGYGYTF.

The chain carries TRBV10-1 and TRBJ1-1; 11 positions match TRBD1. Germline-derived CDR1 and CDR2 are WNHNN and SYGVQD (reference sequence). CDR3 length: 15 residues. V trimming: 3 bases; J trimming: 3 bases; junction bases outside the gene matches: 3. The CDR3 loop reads CASSEGTGGHTEAFF. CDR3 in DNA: TGCGCCAGCAGTGAAGGGACAGGGGGTCACACTGAAGCTTTCTTT.

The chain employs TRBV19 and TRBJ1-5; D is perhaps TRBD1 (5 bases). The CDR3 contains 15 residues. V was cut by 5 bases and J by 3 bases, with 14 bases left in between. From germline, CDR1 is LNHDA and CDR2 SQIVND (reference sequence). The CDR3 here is CASSARDGYNQPQHF. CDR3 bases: TGTGCCAGTAGTGCGCGGGACGGGTACAATCAGCCCCAGCATTTT.

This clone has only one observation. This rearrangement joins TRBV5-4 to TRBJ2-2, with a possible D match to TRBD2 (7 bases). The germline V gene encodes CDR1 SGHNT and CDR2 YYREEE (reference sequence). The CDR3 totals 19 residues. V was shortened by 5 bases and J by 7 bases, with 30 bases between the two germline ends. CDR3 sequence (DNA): TGTGCCAGCAGATCGGGGGGCAATATAGTGGGTACGCGAGACGGGGAGCTGTTTTTT. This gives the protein CASRSGGNIVGTRDGELFF.

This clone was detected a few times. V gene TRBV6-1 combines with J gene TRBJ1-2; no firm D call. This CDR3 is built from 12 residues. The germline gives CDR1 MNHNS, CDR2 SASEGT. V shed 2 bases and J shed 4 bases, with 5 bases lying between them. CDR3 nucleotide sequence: TGTGCCAGCAGTGAAAGACTCTATGGCTACACCTTC. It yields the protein CASSERLYGYTF.

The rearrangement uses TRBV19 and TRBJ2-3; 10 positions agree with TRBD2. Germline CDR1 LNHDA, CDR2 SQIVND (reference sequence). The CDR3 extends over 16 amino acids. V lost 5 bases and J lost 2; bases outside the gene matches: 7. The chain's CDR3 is CASSFLTSGFTDTQYF. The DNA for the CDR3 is TGTGCCAGTAGTTTTTTGACTAGCGGGTTCACAGATACGCAGTATTTT.

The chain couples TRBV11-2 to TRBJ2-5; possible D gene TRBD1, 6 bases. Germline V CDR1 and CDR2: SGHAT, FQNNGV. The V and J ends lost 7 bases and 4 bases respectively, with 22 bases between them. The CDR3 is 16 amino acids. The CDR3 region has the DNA TGTGCCAGCACCCAAGTTGGTCAGGGGTACCGAGAGACCCAGTACTTC. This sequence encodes CASTQVGQGYRETQYF.

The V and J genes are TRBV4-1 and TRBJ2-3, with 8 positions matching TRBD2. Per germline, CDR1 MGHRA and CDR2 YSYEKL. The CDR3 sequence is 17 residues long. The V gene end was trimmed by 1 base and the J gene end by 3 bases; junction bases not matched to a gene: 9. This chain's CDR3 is CASSQAASGGWTDTQYF. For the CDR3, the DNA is TGCGCCAGCAGCCAAGCGGCAAGCGGGGGATGGACAGATACGCAGTATTTT.

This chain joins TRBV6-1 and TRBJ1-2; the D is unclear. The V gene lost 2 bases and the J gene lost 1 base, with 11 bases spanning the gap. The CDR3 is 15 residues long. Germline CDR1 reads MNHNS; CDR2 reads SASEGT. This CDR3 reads CASSERYGSNYGYTF. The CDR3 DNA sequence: TGTGCCAGCAGTGAAAGATATGGGAGTAACTATGGCTACACCTTC.

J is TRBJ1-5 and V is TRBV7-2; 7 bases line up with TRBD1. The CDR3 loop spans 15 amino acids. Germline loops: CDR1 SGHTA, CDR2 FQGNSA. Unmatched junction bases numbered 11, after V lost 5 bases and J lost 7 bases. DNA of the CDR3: TGTGCCAGCAGCCTCGAGAGGGGGCAGGGACAGCCCCAGCATTTT. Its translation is CASSLERGQGQPQHF. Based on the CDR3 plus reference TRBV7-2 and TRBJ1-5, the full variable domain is GAGVSQSPSNKVTEKGKDVELRCDPISGHTALYWYRQSLGQGLEFLIYFQGNSAPDKSGLPSDRFSAERTGGSVSTLTIQRTQQEDSAVYLCASSLERGQGQPQHFGDGTRLSIL.

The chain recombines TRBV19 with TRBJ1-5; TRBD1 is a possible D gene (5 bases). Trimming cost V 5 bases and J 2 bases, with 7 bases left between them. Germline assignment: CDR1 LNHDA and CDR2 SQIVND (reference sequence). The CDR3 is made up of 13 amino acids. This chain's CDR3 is CASSPQGNQPQHF. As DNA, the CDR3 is TGTGCCAGTAGTCCACAGGGCAATCAGCCCCAGCATTTT. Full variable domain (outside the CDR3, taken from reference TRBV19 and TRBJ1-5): DGGITQSPKYLFRKEGQNVTLSCEQNLNHDAMYWYRQDPGQGLRLIYYSQIVNDFQKGDIAEGYSVSREKKESFPLTVTSAQKNPTAFYLCASSPQGNQPQHFGDGTRLSIL.

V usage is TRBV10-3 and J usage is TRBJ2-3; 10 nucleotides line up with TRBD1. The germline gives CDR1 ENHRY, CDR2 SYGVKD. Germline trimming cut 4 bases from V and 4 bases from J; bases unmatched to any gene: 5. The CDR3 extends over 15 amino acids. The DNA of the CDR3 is TGTGCCATCAGTGCCAGGACAGGGGGAGCAGATACGCAGTATTTT. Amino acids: CAISARTGGADTQYF.

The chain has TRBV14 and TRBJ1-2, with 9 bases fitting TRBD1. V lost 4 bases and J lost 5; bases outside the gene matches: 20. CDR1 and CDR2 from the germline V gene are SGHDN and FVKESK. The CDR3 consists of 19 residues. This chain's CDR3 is CASSPLKSDRGVFKYGYTF. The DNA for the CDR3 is TGTGCCAGCAGCCCGCTAAAGTCGGACAGGGGCGTCTTTAAGTATGGCTACACCTTC.

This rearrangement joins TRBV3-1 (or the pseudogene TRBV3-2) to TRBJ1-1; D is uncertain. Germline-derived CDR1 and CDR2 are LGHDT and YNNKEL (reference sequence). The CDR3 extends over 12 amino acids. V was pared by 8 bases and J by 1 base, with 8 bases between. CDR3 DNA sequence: TGTGCCAGCGCCTCCGGGAACACTGAAGCTTTCTTT. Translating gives CASASGNTEAFF.

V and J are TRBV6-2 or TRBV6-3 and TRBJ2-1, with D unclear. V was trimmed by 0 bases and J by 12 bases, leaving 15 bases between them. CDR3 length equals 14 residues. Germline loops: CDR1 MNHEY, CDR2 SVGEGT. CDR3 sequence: CASSYSRGSFGQFF. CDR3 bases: TGTGCCAGCAGTTACTCGAGAGGTTCCTTTGGGCAGTTCTTC.

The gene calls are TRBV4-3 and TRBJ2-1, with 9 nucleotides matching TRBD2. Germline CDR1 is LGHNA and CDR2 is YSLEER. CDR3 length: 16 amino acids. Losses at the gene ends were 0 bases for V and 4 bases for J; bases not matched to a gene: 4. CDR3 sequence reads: CASSQEGTSLYNEQFF. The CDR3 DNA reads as TGCGCCAGCAGCCAAGAAGGGACTAGCCTATACAATGAGCAGTTCTTC.

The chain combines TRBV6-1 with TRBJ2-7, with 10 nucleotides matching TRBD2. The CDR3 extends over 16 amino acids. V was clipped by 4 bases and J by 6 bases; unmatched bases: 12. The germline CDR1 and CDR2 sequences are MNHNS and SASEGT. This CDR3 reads CASSASPAGGPREQYF. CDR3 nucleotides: TGTGCCAGCAGTGCCTCTCCAGCGGGGGGGCCCCGCGAGCAGTACTTC.

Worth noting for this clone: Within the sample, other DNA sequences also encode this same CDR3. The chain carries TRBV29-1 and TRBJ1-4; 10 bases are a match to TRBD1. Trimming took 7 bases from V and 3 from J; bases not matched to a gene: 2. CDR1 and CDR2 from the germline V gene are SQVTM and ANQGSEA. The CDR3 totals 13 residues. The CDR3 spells CSGQGASNEKLFF. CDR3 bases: TGCAGCGGACAGGGGGCATCTAATGAAAAACTGTTTTTT.

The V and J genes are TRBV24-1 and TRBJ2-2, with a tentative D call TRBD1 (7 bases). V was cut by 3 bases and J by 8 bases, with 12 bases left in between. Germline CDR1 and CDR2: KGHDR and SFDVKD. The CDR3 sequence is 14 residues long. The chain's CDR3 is CATSDRRGRGELFF. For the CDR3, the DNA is TGTGCCACCAGTGATAGGAGGGGGCGTGGGGAGCTGTTTTTT.

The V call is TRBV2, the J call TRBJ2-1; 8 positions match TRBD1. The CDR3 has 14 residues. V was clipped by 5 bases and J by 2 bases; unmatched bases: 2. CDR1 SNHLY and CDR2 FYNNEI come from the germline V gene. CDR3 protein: CASSSRGPYNEQFF. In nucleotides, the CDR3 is TGTGCCAGCAGTTCCAGGGGGCCCTACAATGAGCAGTTCTTC.

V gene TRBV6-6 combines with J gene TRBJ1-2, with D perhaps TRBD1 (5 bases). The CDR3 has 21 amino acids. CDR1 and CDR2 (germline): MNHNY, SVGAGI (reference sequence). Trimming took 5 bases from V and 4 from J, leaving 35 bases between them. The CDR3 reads CASSLSGDFQGPLDRVYGYTF. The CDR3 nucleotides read TGTGCCAGCAGTCTCAGTGGAGACTTCCAGGGTCCACTGGATCGAGTCTATGGCTACACCTTC.

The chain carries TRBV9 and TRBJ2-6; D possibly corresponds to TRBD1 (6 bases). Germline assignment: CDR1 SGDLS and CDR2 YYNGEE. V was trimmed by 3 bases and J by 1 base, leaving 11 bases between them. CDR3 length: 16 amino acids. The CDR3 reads CASSENRASGANVLTF. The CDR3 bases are TGTGCCAGCAGCGAAAACAGGGCTTCTGGGGCCAACGTCCTGACTTTC.

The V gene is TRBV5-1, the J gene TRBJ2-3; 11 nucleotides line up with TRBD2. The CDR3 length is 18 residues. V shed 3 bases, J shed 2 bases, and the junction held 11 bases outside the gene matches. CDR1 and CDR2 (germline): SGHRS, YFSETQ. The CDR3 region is CASSSSPGTSGYTDTQYF. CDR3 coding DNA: TGCGCCAGCAGCTCCTCCCCCGGGACTAGCGGCTACACAGATACGCAGTATTTT. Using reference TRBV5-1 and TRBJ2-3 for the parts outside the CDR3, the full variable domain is KAGVTQTPRYLIKTRGQQVTLSCSPISGHRSVSWYQQTPGQGLQFLFEYFSETQRNKGNFPGRFSGRQFSNSRSEMNVSTLELGDSALYLCASSSSPGTSGYTDTQYFGPGTRLTVL.

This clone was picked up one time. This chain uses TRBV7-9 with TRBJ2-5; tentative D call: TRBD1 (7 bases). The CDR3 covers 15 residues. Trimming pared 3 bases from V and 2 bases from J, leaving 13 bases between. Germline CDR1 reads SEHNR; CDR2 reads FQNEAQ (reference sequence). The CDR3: CASSLAGQKQETQYF. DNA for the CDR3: TGTGCCAGCAGCTTGGCGGGACAGAAACAAGAGACCCAGTACTTC.

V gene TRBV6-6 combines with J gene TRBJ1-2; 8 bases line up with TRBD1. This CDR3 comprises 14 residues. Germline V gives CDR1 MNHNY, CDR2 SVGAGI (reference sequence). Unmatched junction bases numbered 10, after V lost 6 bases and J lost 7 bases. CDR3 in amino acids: CASRNSDRVGGYTF. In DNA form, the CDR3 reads TGTGCCAGCAGAAACTCGGACAGGGTCGGTGGCTACACCTTC.

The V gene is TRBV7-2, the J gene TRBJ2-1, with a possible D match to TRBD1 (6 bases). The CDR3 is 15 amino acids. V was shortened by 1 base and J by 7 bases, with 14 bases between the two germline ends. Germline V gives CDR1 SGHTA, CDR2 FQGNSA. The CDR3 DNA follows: TGTGCCAGCAGCTTAGACTGGGGGCAATCGAATGAGCAGTTCTTC. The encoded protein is CASSLDWGQSNEQFF.

The CDR3 region has the DNA TGTGCCAGCAGCCCAAGTATGTACTCCAGACAGACCCGGGATACGCAGTATTTT. It is translated as CASSPSMYSRQTRDTQYF. The chain has TRBV14 and TRBJ2-3, with D perhaps matching TRBD1 (5 bases). CDR3 size: 18 residues. Deletions cut 4 bases from V and 6 bases from J, with 26 bases between. Per germline, CDR1 SGHDN and CDR2 FVKESK.